This T cell receptor beta chain came from a study of CD8+CD57+ T cells in acquired aplastic anemia. Study outcomes and limitations: Nearly 30 CD8+ CDR3 sequences were shared between patients and controls.

Genomic DNA templated the TCR beta VDJ and CDR3 profiling. TCRdb ran MiXCR on the reads and lists one entry per CDR3 protein. The sample contains 250,000 or so distinct CDR3 sequences, approximately 50% of which appear only once. The V gene end was trimmed by 6 bases and the J gene end by 4 bases; junction bases not matched to a gene: 7. CDR1 and CDR2 from the germline V gene are MGHDK and SYGVNS. The CDR3 has 15 residues. With regard to this clonotype: No antigen is known for it.

The authors sequenced patients whose flow cytometry had shown CD8+CD57+ cell expansion. Patients were treatment-naive when blood was sampled. The receptor's source is a human donor with aplastic anemia. V is TRBV25-1 and J is TRBJ1-5; 9 bases are a match to TRBD1. The source material was sorted CD4+, CD8+, or CD8+CD57+ T cells (not recorded which) from PBMCs. Here the CDR3 reads CASRGLQGANQPQHF. CDR3 DNA sequence: TGTGCCAGCAGAGGTTTACAGGGGGCTAATCAGCCCCAGCATTTT.